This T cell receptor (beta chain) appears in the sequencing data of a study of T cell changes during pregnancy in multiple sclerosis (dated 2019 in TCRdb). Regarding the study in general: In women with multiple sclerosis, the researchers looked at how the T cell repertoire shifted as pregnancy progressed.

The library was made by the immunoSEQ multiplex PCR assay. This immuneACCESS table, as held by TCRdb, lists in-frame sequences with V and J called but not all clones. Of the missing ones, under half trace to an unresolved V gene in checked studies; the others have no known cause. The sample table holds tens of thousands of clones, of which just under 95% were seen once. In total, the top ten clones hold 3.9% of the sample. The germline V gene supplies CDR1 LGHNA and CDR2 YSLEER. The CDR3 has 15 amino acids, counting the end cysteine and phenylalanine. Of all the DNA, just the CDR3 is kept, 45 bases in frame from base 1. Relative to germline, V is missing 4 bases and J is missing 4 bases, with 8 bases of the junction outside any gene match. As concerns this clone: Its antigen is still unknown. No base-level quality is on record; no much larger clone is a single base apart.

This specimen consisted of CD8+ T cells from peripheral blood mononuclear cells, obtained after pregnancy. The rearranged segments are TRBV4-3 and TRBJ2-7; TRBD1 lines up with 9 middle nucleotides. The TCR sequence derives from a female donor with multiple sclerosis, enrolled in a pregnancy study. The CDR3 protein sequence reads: CASSLGTGSVYEQYF. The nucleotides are TGCGCCAGCAGCCTCGGGACAGGGAGTGTTTACGAGCAGTACTTC.